Below, one T cell receptor (beta chain) is given with its context. The antigen is undetermined. This sample was included in a study of early T cells in non-severe SARS-CoV-2 infection. Study details: Sequencing of bulk RNA from unsorted whole blood was done, without chain pairing. Overall study findings and caveats: Private and CD4 specificities were missed by VDJdb matching, which favored anti-spike CD8 responses.

Each single cDNA molecule received a unique molecular identifier. TCRdb re-called the 5' RACE reads with MiXCR, one entry per CDR3 protein. The data hold about 49,000 distinct CDR3 sequences, with about 10% observed a single time. Specimen: whole blood. The TCR was taken from an adult who was a healthcare worker with PCR-confirmed SARS-CoV-2 infection or an uninfected control (not recorded which).

The CDR3 sequence: CASSMGRVDYGYTF. DNA of the CDR3: TGTGCCAGTAGTATGGGTCGGGTGGACTATGGCTACACCTTC. This rearrangement joins TRBV19 to TRBJ1-2; no definite D call. V was pared by 3 bases and J by 3 bases, with 11 bases between. CDR3 length equals 14 residues. Per germline, CDR1 LNHDA and CDR2 SQIVND (reference sequence).